This T cell receptor (beta chain) was captured in a study of CD8+ T cells in alopecia areata. About the study: Tofacitinib administration to treated patients was oral, at 5 to 10 mg twice daily. Tofacitinib therapy took 6 to 18 months; 6 months off drug came after.

Germline CDR1 and CDR2: SQVTM and ANQGSEA. The J segment lost 9 bases and the V segment lost 4 bases, leaving 6 bases of the junction unmatched. The CDR3 has 13 amino acids. Notes on this clone: Its cognate antigen is unknown.

The study, taken as a whole, reports: Across lesional scalp, and particularly alopecia totalis/universalis, clonality surpassed that of normal scalp. Scalp repertoires also include resident alphabeta T cells from normal skin.

cDNA prepared by RNA extraction and subsequent reverse transcription served as the template for sequencing. Some clones are missing from TCRdb's copy, which holds only in-frame ones; the method was immunoSEQ multiplex PCR. The sample includes 200,000 to 250,000 clones, around two thirds of them seen just once. This receptor was taken from a human donor with alopecia areata. The sample in question was CD4+ T cells sorted from blood, obtained at week 0. The chain joins TRBV29-1 to TRBJ1-6; the match to TRBD1 covers 7 bases. The CDR3 nucleotides read TGCAGCGTTGGTGACAGGGCTAGTTCACCCCTCCACTTT. Protein product: CSVGDRASSPLHF. The whole variable domain, filled in from reference TRBV29-1 and TRBJ1-6, reads SAVISQKPSRDICQRGTSLTIQCQVDSQVTMMFWYRQQPGQSLTLIATANQGSEATYESGFVIDKFPISRPNLTFSTLTVSNMSPEDSSIYLCSVGDRASSPLHFGNGTRLTVT.